This T cell receptor (beta chain) came from a study of long-term antiretroviral therapy in people with HIV. There are 14 residues in the CDR3. The V gene lost 4 bases and the J gene lost 1 base, with 11 bases spanning the gap. From germline, CDR1 is SGHRS and CDR2 YFSETQ. Each HIV-infected participant was given treatment in the United States. Run at survey level, the immunoSEQ assay was version v3.0. Sequencing was performed with immunoSEQ multiplex PCR; in TCRdb, only in-frame clones are kept and a portion is missing. Here the sample spans 35,000 to 40,000 clones, around four fifths being singletons.

This chain uses TRBV5-1 with TRBJ1-1; TRBD1 is a possible D gene (5 bases). Specimen: unsorted PBMCs, collected 0.3 years after starting antiretroviral therapy. The clonotype comes from a man younger than 35 with HIV. In DNA, the CDR3 is TGCGCCAGCAGCCGGGACGCGAGGAACACTGAAGCTTTCTTT. Protein: CASSRDARNTEAFF.